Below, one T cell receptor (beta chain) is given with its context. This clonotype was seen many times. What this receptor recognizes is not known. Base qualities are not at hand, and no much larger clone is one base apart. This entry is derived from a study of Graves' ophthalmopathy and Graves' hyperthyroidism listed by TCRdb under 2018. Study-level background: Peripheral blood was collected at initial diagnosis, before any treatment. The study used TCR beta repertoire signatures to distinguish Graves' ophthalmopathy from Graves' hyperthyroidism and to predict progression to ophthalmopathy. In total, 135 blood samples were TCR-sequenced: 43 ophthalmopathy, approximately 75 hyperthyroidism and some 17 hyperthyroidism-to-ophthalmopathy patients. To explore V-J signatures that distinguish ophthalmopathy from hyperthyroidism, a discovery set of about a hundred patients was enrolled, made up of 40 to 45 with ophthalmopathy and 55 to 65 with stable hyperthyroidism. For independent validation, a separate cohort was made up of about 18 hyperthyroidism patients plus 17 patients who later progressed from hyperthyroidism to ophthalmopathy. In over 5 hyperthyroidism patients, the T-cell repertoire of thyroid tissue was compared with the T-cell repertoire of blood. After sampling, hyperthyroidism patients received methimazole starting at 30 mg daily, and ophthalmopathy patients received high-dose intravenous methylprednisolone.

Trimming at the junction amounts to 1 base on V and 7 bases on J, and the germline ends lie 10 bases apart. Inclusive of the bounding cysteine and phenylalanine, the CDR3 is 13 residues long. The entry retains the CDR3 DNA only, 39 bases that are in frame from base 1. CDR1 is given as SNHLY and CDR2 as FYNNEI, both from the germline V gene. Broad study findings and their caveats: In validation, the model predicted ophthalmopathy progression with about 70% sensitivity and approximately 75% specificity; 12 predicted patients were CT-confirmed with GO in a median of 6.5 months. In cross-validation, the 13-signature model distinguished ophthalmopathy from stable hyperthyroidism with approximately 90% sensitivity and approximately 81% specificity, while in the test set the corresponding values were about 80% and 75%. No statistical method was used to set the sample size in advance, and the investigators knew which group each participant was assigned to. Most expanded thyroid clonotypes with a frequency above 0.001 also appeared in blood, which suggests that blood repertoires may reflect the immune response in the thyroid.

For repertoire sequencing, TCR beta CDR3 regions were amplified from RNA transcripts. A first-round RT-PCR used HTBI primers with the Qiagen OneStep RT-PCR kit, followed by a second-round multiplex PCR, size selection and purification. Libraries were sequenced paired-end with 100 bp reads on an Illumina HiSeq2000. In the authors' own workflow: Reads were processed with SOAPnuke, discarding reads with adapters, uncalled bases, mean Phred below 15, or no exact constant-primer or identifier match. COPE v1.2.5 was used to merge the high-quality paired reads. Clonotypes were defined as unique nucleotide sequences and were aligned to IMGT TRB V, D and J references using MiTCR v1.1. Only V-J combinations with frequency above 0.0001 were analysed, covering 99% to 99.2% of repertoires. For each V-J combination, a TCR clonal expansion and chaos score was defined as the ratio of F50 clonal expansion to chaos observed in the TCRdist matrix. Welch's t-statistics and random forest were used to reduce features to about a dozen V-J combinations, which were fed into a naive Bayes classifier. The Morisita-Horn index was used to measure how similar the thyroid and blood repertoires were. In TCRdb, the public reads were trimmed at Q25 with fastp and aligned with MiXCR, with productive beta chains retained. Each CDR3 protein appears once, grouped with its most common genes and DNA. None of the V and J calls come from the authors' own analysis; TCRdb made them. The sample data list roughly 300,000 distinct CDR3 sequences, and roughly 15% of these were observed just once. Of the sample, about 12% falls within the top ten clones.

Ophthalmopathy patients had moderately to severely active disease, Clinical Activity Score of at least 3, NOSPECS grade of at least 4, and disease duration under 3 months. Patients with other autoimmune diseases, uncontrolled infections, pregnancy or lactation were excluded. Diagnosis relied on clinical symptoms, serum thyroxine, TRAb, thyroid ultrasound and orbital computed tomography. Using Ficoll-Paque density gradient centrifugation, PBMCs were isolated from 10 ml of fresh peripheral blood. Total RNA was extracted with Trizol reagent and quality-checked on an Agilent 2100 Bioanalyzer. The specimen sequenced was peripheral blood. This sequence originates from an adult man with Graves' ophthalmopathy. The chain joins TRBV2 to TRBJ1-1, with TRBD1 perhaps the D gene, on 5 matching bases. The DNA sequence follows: TGTGCCAGCAGTGAAGATCGGGACCGTGAAGCTTTCTTT. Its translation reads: CASSEDRDREAFF.